This T cell receptor (beta chain) was profiled in a study of shared clonotypes between healthy human individuals. Turning to the study itself: The donor pool was made up of two women and a few men aged 18 to 49. Every donor yielded three CD4 naive, three CD4 memory, two CD8 naive and one CD8 memory plate.

Naivety among CD8 cells was defined by CD45RO negativity and positive CCR7 selection, thereby excluding terminally differentiated effector memory CD45RA+ cells. The assay was immunoSEQ multiplex PCR, and TCRdb's table has in-frame clones only and misses some. There are approximately 2,200,000 clones in the sample; approximately 94% occur only once, and 1.5% to 2% lies in the top ten. Germline lookup yields CDR1 MDHEN and CDR2 SYDVKM. Trimming removed 3 bases from V and 8 bases from J; junction bases left unmatched: 12. The CDR3 is 15 amino acids. This rearrangement joins TRBV28 to TRBJ1-2; 7 bases fit TRBD1. The sequenced sample was naive CD8+ T cells from PBMCs. The sequence was collected from a man aged 18 to 30 in good health. Some clones in this sample may be carry-over from other donors' samples. Written as DNA, the CDR3 is TGTGCCAGCAGTTTGGTGTCCGGCAGGGGGGACGGCTACACCTTC. Amino acid sequence: CASSLVSGRGDGYTF.